These T cell receptor beta chains were read from a single sample in a study of lymphopenia after photon versus proton radiotherapy. Only in-frame clones appear in the TCRdb table, and some are missing; sequencing was by immunoSEQ multiplex PCR. The table lists around 150,000 clones, 70% to 90% of them singletons. This sample comprised peripheral blood, obtained from a patient treated with photon-based radiotherapy. Source of these receptors: a man in his fifties with gastric cancer. The CDR3 runs from the conserved cysteine through the conserved F or W. Each record gives: clone size, D gene, V gene, J gene, CDR3 DNA, CDR3 protein. The D gene is left open where the match is weak. Only part of the rows carry a size: once, few, many, or a class if the clone is expanded.

once,NA,TRBV7-6,TRBJ2-2,TGTGCCAGCAGCTCAGTGATCGACCCCGGCACCGGGGAGCTGTTTTTT,CASSSVIDPGTGELFF
NA,NA,TRBV4-1,TRBJ2-2,TGCGCCAGCAGCCAAGACCCAGGAGCGGCCGGGGAGCTGTTTTTT,CASSQDPGAAGELFF
NA,NA,TRBV19,TRBJ1-1,TGTGCCAGTAGTCTAAACAGCTCCCCGAACACTGAAGCTTTCTTT,CASSLNSSPNTEAFF
NA,NA,TRBV25-1,TRBJ2-5,TGTGCCAGCAGTGAACTGGGGGCGCGGGGCCAAGAGACCCAGTACTTC,CASSELGARGQETQYF
NA,TRBD2,TRBV27,TRBJ2-7,TGTGCCAGCAGTTCCCCGGCGGGAGGTTACTACGAGCAGTACTTC,CASSSPAGGYYEQYF
NA,TRBD1,TRBV6-4,TRBJ2-2,TGTGCCAGCAAGGACAGGGATGAAACCGGGGAGCTGTTTTTT,CASKDRDETGELFF
few,NA,TRBV27,TRBJ2-7,TGTGCCAGCAGTAAACGGGACGGCCCCTACGAGCAGTACTTC,CASSKRDGPYEQYF
few,TRBD1,TRBV6-1,TRBJ2-2,TGTGCCAGCGGGGACAGGGGGTTCACCGGGGAGCTGTTTTTT,CASGDRGFTGELFF
once,NA,TRBV6-1,TRBJ1-4,TGTGCCAGCAGTGAAGGGCTTAGAGGTGAAAAACTGTTTTTT,CASSEGLRGEKLFF
NA,TRBD1,TRBV19,TRBJ1-4,TGTGCCAGTAGGGCCGGGACAGGGGGTAAATTTGGTGACGAAAAACTGTTTTTT,CASRAGTGGKFGDEKLFF
NA,NA,TRBV7-3,TRBJ2-3,TGTGCCAGCAGCTTGGAGGGGGCAAGAGATACGCAGTATTTT,CASSLEGARDTQYF
NA,NA,TRBV9,TRBJ1-2,TGTGCCAGCAGCGTAGGAGCAGGCATGGGCTACACCTTC,CASSVGAGMGYTF
NA,NA,TRBV6-5,TRBJ1-1,TGTGCCAGCAGTTACTTCCAGAACACTGAAGCTTTCTTT,CASSYFQNTEAFF
NA,NA,TRBV19,TRBJ1-1,TGTGCCAGTAGTATAGATCCGGCGAGGCCCTCGATGAACACTGAAGCTTTCTTT,CASSIDPARPSMNTEAFF
NA,TRBD1,TRBV6-6,TRBJ2-7,TGTGCCAGCAGTCCCGGGACAGGGAAATACGAGCAGTACTTC,CASSPGTGKYEQYF
NA,NA,TRBV18,TRBJ1-2,TGTGCCAGCTCACCGGAACTTGGAACGACCTCCTATGGCTACACCTTC,CASSPELGTTSYGYTF
NA,NA,TRBV10-3,TRBJ2-7,TGTGCCATCAGTGATGGTTCCCACGAGCAGTACTTC,CAISDGSHEQYF
NA,TRBD2,TRBV28,TRBJ2-1,TGTGCCAGCAGTACCGGGGGAGGGACCTACAATGAGCAGTTCTTC,CASSTGGGTYNEQFF
NA,NA,TRBV30,TRBJ2-5,TGTGCCTGGGGCCGGGGCCAAGGGTTCCAAGAGACCCAGTACTTC,CAWGRGQGFQETQYF
NA,NA,TRBV28,TRBJ2-7,TGTGCCAGCCGGGACTCTACATTTACTGGCGAGCAGTACTTC,CASRDSTFTGEQYF
NA,NA,TRBV5-6,TRBJ2-3,TGTGCCAGCAGCTTATGGGGAAGGCCTTCTAGCACAGATACGCAGTATTTT,CASSLWGRPSSTDTQYF
NA,TRBD1,TRBV5-1,TRBJ1-1,TGCGCCAGCAGCCCCCCGGACAGGGGCATGAACACTGAAGCTTTCTTT,CASSPPDRGMNTEAFF